This T cell receptor beta chain originates from a study of somatic mutations in cytotoxic T cells in rheumatoid arthritis. Findings and limits, study-wide: Multiple comparisons were not accounted for in the slight TRBV07 underrepresentation seen in rheumatoid arthritis patients. Of the expanded CD8+ clones, the antigen targets were not known.

In the case of this clone: Its antigen is unidentified.

Between the trimmed V and J ends, which lost 6 bases and 2 bases, there was a span of 7 bases. This CDR3 contains 11 residues. Germline CDR1 and CDR2: SQVTM and ANQGSEA. Method: immunoSEQ multiplex PCR; TCRdb's copy keeps in-frame clones and lacks some. The sample holds 2,000 to 2,500 clones, roughly 71% seen once. Researchers isolated CD4+ and CD8+ cells by positive magnetic bead selection and then checked their purity by flow cytometry. The specimen comprised CD8+ T cells sorted from blood, sampled at a follow-up visit. This clonotype originated in a man aged 70-80 years with rheumatoid arthritis. This sequence joins TRBV29-1 and TRBJ1-2, with D perhaps matching TRBD1 (5 bases). Written as DNA, the CDR3 is TGCAGCGTCCAGGGAAACTATGGCTACACCTTC. Residues: CSVQGNYGYTF.